Shown below are 26 T cell receptor beta chains from a single sample sequenced in a study of T cells in Graves' hyperthyroidism and ophthalmopathy. Regions amplified from RNA transcripts were the TCR beta CDR3 regions. The TCR CDR3 first-round RT-PCR relied on the HTBI primer set. TCRdb re-analysed the multiplex PCR reads in MiXCR, keeping a single row per CDR3 protein. Seen here are about 500,000 distinct CDR3 sequences, around 16% observed once, and the top ten hold approximately 30%. Sequencing used blood. The receptors here all came from a woman aged 25 to 45 with Graves' ophthalmopathy.

The chain carries TRBV10-3 and TRBJ2-3, with D maybe TRBD2 (6 bases). Per the germline V gene, CDR1 is ENHRY and CDR2 is SYGVKD. This CDR3 comprises 14 residues. The ends were cut back, 7 bases at V and 10 bases at J, with 21 bases in the middle. In DNA, the CDR3 is TGTGCCATCACGCCTTCGGGAGATGGTATGGCGCAGTATTTT. Translating gives CAITPSGDGMAQYF.

The J gene is TRBJ1-5, the V gene TRBV19, with 7 positions matching TRBD1. The germline V gene has CDR1 LNHDA and CDR2 SQIVND (reference sequence). CDR3 length: 15 amino acids. Losses at the gene ends were 3 bases for V and 3 bases for J; bases not matched to a gene: 5. CDR3 DNA: TGTGCCAGTAGTATTCGACAGGGTCCCAATCAGCCCCAGCATTTT. The encoded protein is CASSIRQGPNQPQHF.

The sample holds many counts of this clonotype. The rearrangement joins TRBV5-5 to TRBJ2-3; D is ambiguous. The germline V and J ends were trimmed by 4 bases and 7 bases, with 13 bases remaining between them. The CDR3 length is 13 residues. In germline, CDR1 is SGHKS, CDR2 YYEKEE (reference sequence). The CDR3 protein is CASSQDEGHTQYF. The CDR3 DNA is TGTGCCAGCAGCCAGGACGAAGGTCATACGCAGTATTTT.

There are a few counts of this clonotype. V usage is TRBV20-1 and J usage is TRBJ1-5, with 7 bases aligning to TRBD1. The CDR3 spans 16 residues. With V trimmed by 3 bases and J by 0 bases, 8 bases remained unmatched. Germline lookup yields CDR1 DFQATT and CDR2 SNEGSKA (reference sequence). The CDR3 DNA sequence: TGCAGTGCTAGTGACAGGGTCCGAGATAGCAATCAGCCCCAGCATTTT. Translating gives CSASDRVRDSNQPQHF.

On this clonotype: The junction and the germline gene differ at one end; a read error may be behind it. The rearrangement uses TRBV11-2 and TRBJ2-5; D gene uncertain. The CDR3 consists of 12 residues. CDR1 is SGHAT, CDR2 FQNNGV, per germline. The CDR3: CAGSLDVETQYF. In DNA, the CDR3 is TGTGCCGGCAGCTTAGATGTGGAGACCCAGTACTTC. The full variable domain, completed using reference TRBV11-2 and TRBJ2-5, is EAGVAQSPRYKIIEKRQSVAFWCNPISGHATLYWYQQILGQGPKLLIQFQNNGVVDDSQLPKDRFSAERLKGVDSTLKIQPAKLEDSAVYLCAGSLDVETQYFGPGTRLLVL.

In this sample, this clonotype turned up many times. The chain recombines TRBV12-3 or TRBV12-4 with TRBJ2-7; a possible D gene is TRBD2 (5 bases). The CDR3 loop spans 14 amino acids. V gave up 3 bases and J gave up 3 bases, with 12 bases separating them. Here the CDR3 reads CASSFLGEHYEQYF. As DNA, the CDR3 is TGTGCCAGCAGTTTTTTGGGAGAGCACTACGAGCAGTACTTC.

The chain links TRBV11-2 to TRBJ1-5; D is ambiguous. Germline V gives CDR1 SGHAT, CDR2 FQNNGV. The length of the CDR3 is 13 residues. V lost 0 bases and J lost 7, with 7 bases in between. This CDR3 reads CASSLELGQPQHF. The CDR3 DNA reads TGTGCCAGCAGCTTAGAACTGGGACAGCCCCAGCATTTT.

CDR3 amino acids: CASDGIYEQYF. The CDR3 coding sequence is TGTGCCAGCGACGGAATCTACGAGCAGTACTTC. The V call is TRBV28, the J call TRBJ2-7; D unresolved. Trimming pared 8 bases from V and 3 bases from J, leaving 8 bases between. Germline lookup yields CDR1 MDHEN and CDR2 SYDVKM. This CDR3 has 11 amino acids. The whole variable domain, remainder taken from reference TRBV28 and TRBJ2-7, is DVKVTQSSRYLVKRTGEKVFLECVQDMDHENMFWYRQDPGLGLRLIYFSYDVKMKEKGDIPEGYSVSREKKERFSLILESASTNQTSMYLCASDGIYEQYFGPGTRLTVT.

This clonotype occurred many times. This CDR3 is CAWSQGVYNEQFF. As DNA, the CDR3 is TGTGCCTGGAGTCAGGGGGTATACAATGAGCAGTTCTTC. The chain carries TRBV30 and TRBJ2-1, with 7 positions matching TRBD1. V shed 2 bases and J 4 bases; nucleotides not matched to a gene: 2. The CDR3 consists of 13 residues. Germline assignment: CDR1 GTSNPN and CDR2 SVGIG (reference sequence).

As for this clonotype: A read error may be the cause here, since a much bigger clone is one base away. This chain joins TRBV2 and TRBJ2-7, with 8 positions matching TRBD2. CDR1 is SNHLY and CDR2 is FYNNEI in the germline V gene. The CDR3 has 16 residues. The DNA of the CDR3 is TGTGCCAACAGTGATCTGCTAGCGGGCATATCCTACGAGCAGTACTTC. The encoded protein is CANSDLLAGISYEQYF.

This clonotype has at least ten counts. The V gene is TRBV28, the J gene TRBJ1-4, with D perhaps TRBD1 (5 bases). The V gene's germline CDR1 is MDHEN and CDR2 SYDVKM. V lost 8 bases to trimming and J lost 0 bases, with 10 bases between them. This CDR3 region has 14 residues. The CDR3 spells CASVGRTTNEKLFF. The CDR3 region has the DNA TGTGCCAGCGTGGGACGGACAACTAATGAAAAACTGTTTTTT.

This clonotype was counted between two and nine times. The chain links TRBV7-2 to TRBJ1-2; 9 positions agree with TRBD1. Per germline, CDR1 SGHTA and CDR2 FQGNSA. With V trimmed by 5 bases and J by 3 bases, 7 bases remained unmatched. CDR3 length: 15 residues. The CDR3 DNA sequence: TGTGCCAGCAGCCACTCCGGGACAGGGCACTATGGCTACACCTTC. This translates into CASSHSGTGHYGYTF. The whole variable domain, filled in from reference TRBV7-2 and TRBJ1-2, reads GAGVSQSPSNKVTEKGKDVELRCDPISGHTALYWYRQSLGQGLEFLIYFQGNSAPDKSGLPSDRFSAERTGGSVSTLTIQRTQQEDSAVYLCASSHSGTGHYGYTFGSGTRLTVV.

This clonotype was counted a few times. The V and J genes are TRBV6-1 and TRBJ2-1; TRBD2 agrees at 13 bases. The V and J ends lost 10 bases and 7 bases, in that order; junction bases with no gene match: 10. Germline-derived CDR1 and CDR2 are MNHNS and SASEGT. This CDR3 is built from 15 residues. The chain's CDR3 is CATHTSGRAGNEQFF. For the CDR3, the DNA is TGTGCCACCCACACTAGCGGGAGGGCCGGTAATGAGCAGTTCTTC.

The chain is built from TRBV6-1 and TRBJ2-1; TRBD2 matches 10 bases. V dropped 8 bases and J dropped 5; count of bases not matched to a gene: 6. The CDR3 totals 14 residues. CDR1 is MNHNS and CDR2 is SASEGT in the germline V gene. The CDR3 region is CASQPGLANNEQFF. The DNA of the CDR3 is TGTGCCAGCCAACCGGGACTAGCGAACAATGAGCAGTTCTTC.

This rearrangement joins TRBV7-9 to TRBJ2-3; 10 bases are a match to TRBD2. The CDR3 runs to 19 residues. The germline CDR1 and CDR2 sequences are SEHNR and FQNEAQ (reference sequence). V lost 2 bases and J lost 0; bases outside the gene matches: 11. CDR3 in amino acids: CASSLSFGLADSSTDTQYF. The CDR3 DNA reads as TGTGCCAGCAGCTTATCCTTCGGACTAGCGGACTCTAGCACAGATACGCAGTATTTT.

The table lists this clonotype with many counts. The chain employs TRBV24-1 and TRBJ2-1; D might be TRBD2 (5 bases). Trimming removed 9 bases at V and 6 bases at J, with 14 bases between. Per germline, CDR1 KGHDR and CDR2 SFDVKD. CDR3 size: 13 residues. CDR3 DNA sequence: TGTGCCACCTCGCCGACCGGACTCAATGAGCAGTTCTTC. It encodes CATSPTGLNEQFF.

The V and J genes are TRBV9 and TRBJ2-1, with 11 bases aligning to TRBD2. The germline V gene has CDR1 SGDLS and CDR2 YYNGEE. With V trimmed by 3 bases and J by 4 bases, 9 bases remained unmatched. This CDR3 region has 17 residues. The CDR3 region has the DNA TGTGCCAGCAGCGCCCATGGACTAGCGGGCCAATACAATGAGCAGTTCTTC. Residues: CASSAHGLAGQYNEQFF.

Ten or more counts support this clonotype. This sequence joins TRBV2 and TRBJ2-5, with a tentative D call TRBD1 (6 bases). The CDR3 loop spans 14 amino acids. V was cut by 2 bases and J by 0 bases, with 7 bases left in between. Germline-derived CDR1 and CDR2 are SNHLY and FYNNEI. CDR3 amino acids: CASSERQDQETQYF. The CDR3, as DNA: TGTGCCAGCAGTGAAAGACAGGACCAAGAGACCCAGTACTTC.

At least ten counts were recorded for this clonotype. V is TRBV5-1 and J is TRBJ1-6, with 9 bases aligning to TRBD1. CDR3 size: 16 residues. Germline V gene sequence: CDR1 SGHRS, CDR2 YFSETQ. J gave up 10 bases and V 2 bases, and 10 bases lay outside the gene matches. The DNA of the CDR3 is TGCGCCAGCAGCTTAAAACCGGGACAGGGACCATCACCCCTCCACTTT. Amino acids: CASSLKPGQGPSPLHF.

This clonotype was detected many times. The chain carries TRBV5-1 and TRBJ1-1; possible D gene TRBD1, 6 bases. V lost 4 bases and J 0 bases, leaving 16 bases between the germline ends. Germline assignment: CDR1 SGHRS and CDR2 YFSETQ. The length of the CDR3 is 16 residues. Here the CDR3 DNA reads TGCGCCAGCAGCCCAACAGGGTACGAGGTGAACACTGAAGCTTTCTTT. Protein: CASSPTGYEVNTEAFF.

J is TRBJ2-5 and V is TRBV9; maybe TRBD2 (5 bases). The CDR3 covers 14 residues. Germline lookup yields CDR1 SGDLS and CDR2 YYNGEE. V dropped 6 bases and J dropped 1 base, with 13 bases sitting between them. The CDR3, as DNA: TGTGCCAGCACCCCCCGTGAGGGCCAAGAGACCCAGTACTTC. Translating it yields CASTPREGQETQYF.

V is TRBV7-9 and J is TRBJ2-1, with 7 bases lining up with TRBD1. This CDR3 comprises 15 residues. Germline-derived CDR1 and CDR2 are SEHNR and FQNEAQ (reference sequence). V gave up 2 bases and J gave up 6 bases; unmatched junction bases: 7. The CDR3 DNA sequence: TGTGCCAGCAGCTTATCCGGACAGGACCTCAATGAGCAGTTCTTC. It encodes CASSLSGQDLNEQFF.

This clonotype was seen ten or more times. J is TRBJ2-1 and V is TRBV7-2; TRBD2 matches 8 bases. CDR3 length equals 15 residues. V trimming: 8 bases; J trimming: 4 bases; junction bases outside the gene matches: 10. Germline V gene data show CDR1 as SGHTA and CDR2 as FQGNSA. For the CDR3, the DNA is TGTGCCAGCGGGACCGATAGCGGGGTTTACAATGAGCAGTTCTTC. It is translated as CASGTDSGVYNEQFF.

This clonotype was seen a few times. The CDR3 is CAISENGGGGDEQYF. As DNA, the CDR3 is TGTGCCATCAGTGAGAACGGTGGTGGCGGGGACGAGCAGTACTTC. This chain uses TRBV10-3 with TRBJ2-7; D is possibly TRBD2 (6 bases). There are 15 residues in the CDR3. The V end lost 2 bases, the J end lost 5 bases, and 16 bases lay between the germline ends. Germline values: CDR1 ENHRY, CDR2 SYGVKD.

The chain has TRBV20-1 and TRBJ1-2; D gene ambiguous. Germline V gives CDR1 DFQATT, CDR2 SNEGSKA (reference sequence). The V gene lost 3 bases and the J gene lost 2 bases, with 7 bases spanning the gap. This CDR3 spans 12 amino acids. The CDR3, as DNA: TGCAGTGCTAGGACGAACAACTATGGCTACACCTTC. As protein: CSARTNNYGYTF.

Ten or more counts support this clonotype. The chain has TRBV12-3 or TRBV12-4 and TRBJ2-7; D call uncertain. The CDR3 spans 13 residues. The V gene lost 5 bases and the J gene lost 0 bases, with 8 bases spanning the gap. The CDR3 sequence is CASSGAHSYEQYF. DNA for the CDR3: TGTGCCAGCAGTGGAGCGCACTCCTACGAGCAGTACTTC.